Listed here is a single TCR beta chain. Using a J-beta primer mix together with a sample-barcoded 5' primer, a second PCR was run for roughly 7 to 11 cycles. TCRdb redid the calling of the 5' RACE reads with MiXCR, one entry per CDR3 protein. The sample lists 550,000 to 600,000 distinct CDR3 sequences, 45% to 55% occurring once. The data are from a study of blood T cells in healthy people across ages. Study information: Capture by template switching was about one barcoded beta molecule per two T cells.

This sequence originates from a man older than 75 in good health. The sample was blood.

Here the CDR3 reads CSVEDQRDEQFF. The CDR3 DNA is TGCAGCGTTGAAGACCAGCGCGATGAGCAGTTCTTC. The rearrangement links TRBV29-1 to TRBJ2-1; no definite D call. V shed 0 bases and J shed 8 bases, with 8 bases lying between them. Germline V gene lookup returns CDR1 SQVTM and CDR2 ANQGSEA. The CDR3 totals 12 residues.